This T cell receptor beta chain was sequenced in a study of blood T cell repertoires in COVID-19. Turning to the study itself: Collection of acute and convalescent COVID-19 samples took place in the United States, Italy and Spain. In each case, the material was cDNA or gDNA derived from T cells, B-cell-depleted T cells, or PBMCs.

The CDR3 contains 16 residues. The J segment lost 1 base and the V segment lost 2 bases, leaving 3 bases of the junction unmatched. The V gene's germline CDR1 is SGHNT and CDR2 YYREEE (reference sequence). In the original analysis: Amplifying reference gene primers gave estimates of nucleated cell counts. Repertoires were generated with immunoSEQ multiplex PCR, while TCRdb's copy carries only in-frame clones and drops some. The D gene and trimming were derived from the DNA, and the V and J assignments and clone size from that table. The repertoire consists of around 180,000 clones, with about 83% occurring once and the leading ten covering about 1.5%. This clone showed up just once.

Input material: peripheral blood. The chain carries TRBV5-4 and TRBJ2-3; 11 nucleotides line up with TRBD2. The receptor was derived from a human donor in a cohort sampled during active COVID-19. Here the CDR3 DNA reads TGTGCCAGCAGCTTCCTACTAGCGGGGGGCACAGATACGCAGTATTTT. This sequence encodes CASSFLLAGGTDTQYF.